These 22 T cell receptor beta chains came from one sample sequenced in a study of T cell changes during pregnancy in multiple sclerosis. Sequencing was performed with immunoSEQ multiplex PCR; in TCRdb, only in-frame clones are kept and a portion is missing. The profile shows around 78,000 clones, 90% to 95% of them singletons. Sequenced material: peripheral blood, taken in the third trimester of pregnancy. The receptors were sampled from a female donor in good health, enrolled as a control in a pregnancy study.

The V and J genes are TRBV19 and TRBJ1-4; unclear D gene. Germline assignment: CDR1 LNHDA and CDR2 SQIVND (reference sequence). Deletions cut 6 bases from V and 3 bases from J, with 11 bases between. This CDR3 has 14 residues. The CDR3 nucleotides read TGTGCCAGTAGGGGTACAGCCTCTAATGAAAAACTGTTTTTT. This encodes CASRGTASNEKLFF.

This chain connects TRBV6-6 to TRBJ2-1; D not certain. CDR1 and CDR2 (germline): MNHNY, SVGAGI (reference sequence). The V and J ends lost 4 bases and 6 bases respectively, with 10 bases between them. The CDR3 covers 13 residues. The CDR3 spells CASSLSESNEQFF. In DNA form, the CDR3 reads TGTGCCAGCAGTTTAAGCGAATCCAATGAGCAGTTCTTC.

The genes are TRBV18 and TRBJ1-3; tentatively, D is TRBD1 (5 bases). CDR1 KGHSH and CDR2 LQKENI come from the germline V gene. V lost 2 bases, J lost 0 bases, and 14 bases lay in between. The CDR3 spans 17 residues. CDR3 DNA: TGTGCCAGCTCACCATTTAGGACAAAAAGCTCTGGAAACACCATATATTTT. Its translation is CASSPFRTKSSGNTIYF.

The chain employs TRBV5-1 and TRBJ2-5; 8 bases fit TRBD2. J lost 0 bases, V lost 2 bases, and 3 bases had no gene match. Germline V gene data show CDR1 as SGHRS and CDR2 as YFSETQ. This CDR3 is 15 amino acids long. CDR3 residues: CASSLTGGHQETQYF. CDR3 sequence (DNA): TGCGCCAGCAGCTTAACGGGGGGGCACCAAGAGACCCAGTACTTC.

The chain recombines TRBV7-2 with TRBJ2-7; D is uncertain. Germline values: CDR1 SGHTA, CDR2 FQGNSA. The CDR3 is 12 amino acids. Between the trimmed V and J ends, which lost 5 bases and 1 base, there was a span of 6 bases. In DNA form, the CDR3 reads TGTGCCAGCAGCCTTAGATCCTACGAGCAGTACTTC. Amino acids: CASSLRSYEQYF.

The CDR3 nucleotides are TGTGCCAGCAGCCGTTCACTAGCGGGGGGGCCGTCAGATACGCAGTATTTT. It yields the protein CASSRSLAGGPSDTQYF. The rearrangement joins TRBV14 to TRBJ2-3; 13 bases line up with TRBD2. The CDR3 spans 17 residues. The germline CDR1 and CDR2 sequences are SGHDN and FVKESK. The V segment lost 4 bases and the J segment 4 bases; nucleotides outside the gene matches: 8.

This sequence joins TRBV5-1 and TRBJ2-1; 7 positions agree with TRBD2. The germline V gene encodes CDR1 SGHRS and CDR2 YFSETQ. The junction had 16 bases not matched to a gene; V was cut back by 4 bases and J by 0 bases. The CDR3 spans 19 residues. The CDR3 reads CASSLPGLRTLGSYNEQFF. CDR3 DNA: TGCGCCAGCAGCCTCCCGGGACTACGGACGCTAGGCTCCTACAATGAGCAGTTCTTC.

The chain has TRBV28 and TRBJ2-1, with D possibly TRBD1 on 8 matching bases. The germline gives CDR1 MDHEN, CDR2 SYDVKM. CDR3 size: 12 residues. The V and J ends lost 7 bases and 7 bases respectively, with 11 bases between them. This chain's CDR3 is CASTQGGNEQFF. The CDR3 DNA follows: TGTGCCAGCACACAGGGGGGGAATGAGCAGTTCTTC.

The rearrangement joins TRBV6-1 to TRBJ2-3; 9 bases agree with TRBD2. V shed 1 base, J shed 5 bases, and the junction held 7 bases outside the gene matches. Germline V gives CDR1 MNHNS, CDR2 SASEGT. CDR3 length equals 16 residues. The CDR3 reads CASSEVSAGGRDTQYF. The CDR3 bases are TGTGCCAGCAGTGAAGTTTCAGCGGGGGGCAGAGATACGCAGTATTTT.

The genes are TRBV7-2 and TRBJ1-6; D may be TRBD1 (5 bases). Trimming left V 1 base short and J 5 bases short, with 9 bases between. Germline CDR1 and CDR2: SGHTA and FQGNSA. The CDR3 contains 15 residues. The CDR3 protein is CASSLGGTHNSPLHF. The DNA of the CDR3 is TGTGCCAGCAGCTTAGGGGGGACTCATAATTCACCCCTCCACTTT.

CDR3 DNA: TGTGCCAGTACCAGGGGGCGCGATAATTCACCCCTCCACTTT. Translated: CASTRGRDNSPLHF. The chain recombines TRBV19 with TRBJ1-6; 8 positions agree with TRBD1. The CDR3 spans 14 residues. The germline gives CDR1 LNHDA, CDR2 SQIVND (reference sequence). J was trimmed by 5 bases and V by 7 bases; bases with no gene match: 4.

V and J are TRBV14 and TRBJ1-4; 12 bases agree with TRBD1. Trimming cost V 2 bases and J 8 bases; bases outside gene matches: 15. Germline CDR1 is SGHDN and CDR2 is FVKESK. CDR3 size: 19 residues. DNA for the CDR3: TGTGCCAGCAGCCAAACCACCGGGACAGGGGGCGCCGGTTACGAAAAACTGTTTTTT. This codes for CASSQTTGTGGAGYEKLFF.

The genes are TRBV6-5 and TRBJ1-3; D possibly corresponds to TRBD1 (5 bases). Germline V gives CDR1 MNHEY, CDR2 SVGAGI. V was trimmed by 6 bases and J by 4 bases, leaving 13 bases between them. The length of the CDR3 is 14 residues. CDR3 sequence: CASSLRRDGNTIYF. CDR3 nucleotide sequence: TGTGCCAGCAGCCTCCGGAGGGACGGAAACACCATATATTTT.

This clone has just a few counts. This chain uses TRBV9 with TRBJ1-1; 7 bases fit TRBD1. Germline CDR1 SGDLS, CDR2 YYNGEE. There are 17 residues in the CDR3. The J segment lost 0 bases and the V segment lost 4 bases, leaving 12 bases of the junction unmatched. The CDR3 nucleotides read TGTGCCAGCAGCATCCGACAGGGCAGTTATTTGAACACTGAAGCTTTCTTT. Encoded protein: CASSIRQGSYLNTEAFF.

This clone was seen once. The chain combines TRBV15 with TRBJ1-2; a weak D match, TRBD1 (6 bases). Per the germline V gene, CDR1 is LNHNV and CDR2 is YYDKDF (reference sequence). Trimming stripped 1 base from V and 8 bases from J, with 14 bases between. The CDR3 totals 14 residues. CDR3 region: CATSRVGQQRGYTF. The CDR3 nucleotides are TGTGCCACCAGCAGAGTTGGACAGCAGAGGGGCTACACCTTC.

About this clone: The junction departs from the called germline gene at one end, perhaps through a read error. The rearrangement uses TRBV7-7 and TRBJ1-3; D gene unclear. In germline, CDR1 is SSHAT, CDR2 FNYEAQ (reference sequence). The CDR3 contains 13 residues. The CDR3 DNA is TGTGCTAGCAGCTTAGGGCCTGGAAACACCATATATTTT. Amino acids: CASSLGPGNTIYF.

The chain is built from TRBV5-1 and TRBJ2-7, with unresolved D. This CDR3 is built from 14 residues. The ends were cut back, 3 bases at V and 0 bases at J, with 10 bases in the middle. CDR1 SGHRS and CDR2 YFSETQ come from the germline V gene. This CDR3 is CASSYIDNSYEQYF. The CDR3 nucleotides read TGCGCCAGCAGCTACATAGACAACTCCTACGAGCAGTACTTC.

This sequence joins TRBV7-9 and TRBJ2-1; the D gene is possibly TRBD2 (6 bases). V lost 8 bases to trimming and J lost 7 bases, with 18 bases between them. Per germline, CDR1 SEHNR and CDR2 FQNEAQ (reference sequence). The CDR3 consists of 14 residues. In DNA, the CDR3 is TGTGCCAGCCGCCTTTCCGGGGGTGGGAATGAGCAGTTCTTC. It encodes CASRLSGGGNEQFF.

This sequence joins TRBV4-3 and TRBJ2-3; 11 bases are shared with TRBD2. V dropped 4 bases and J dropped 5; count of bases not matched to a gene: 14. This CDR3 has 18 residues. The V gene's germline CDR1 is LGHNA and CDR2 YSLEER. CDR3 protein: CASSLQFSGRAGGDTQYF. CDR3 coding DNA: TGCGCCAGCAGCCTCCAGTTTAGCGGGAGGGCCGGGGGAGATACGCAGTATTTT.

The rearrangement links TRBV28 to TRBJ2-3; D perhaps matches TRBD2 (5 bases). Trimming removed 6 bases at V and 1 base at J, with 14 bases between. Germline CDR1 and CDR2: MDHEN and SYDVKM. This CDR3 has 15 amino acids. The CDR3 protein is CASSPTGIRTDTQYF. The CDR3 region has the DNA TGTGCCAGCAGCCCGACGGGGATTCGCACAGATACGCAGTATTTT. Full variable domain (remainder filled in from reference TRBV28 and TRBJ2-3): DVKVTQSSRYLVKRTGEKVFLECVQDMDHENMFWYRQDPGLGLRLIYFSYDVKMKEKGDIPEGYSVSREKKERFSLILESASTNQTSMYLCASSPTGIRTDTQYFGPGTRLTVL.

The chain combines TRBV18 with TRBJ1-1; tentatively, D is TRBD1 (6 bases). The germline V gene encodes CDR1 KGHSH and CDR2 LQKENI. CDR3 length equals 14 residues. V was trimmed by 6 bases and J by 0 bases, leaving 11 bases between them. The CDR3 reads CASSQQGLNTEAFF. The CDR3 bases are TGTGCCAGCTCGCAGCAGGGGCTGAACACTGAAGCTTTCTTT.

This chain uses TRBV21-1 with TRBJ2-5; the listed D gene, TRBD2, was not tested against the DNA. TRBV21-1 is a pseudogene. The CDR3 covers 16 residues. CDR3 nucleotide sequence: TGTGCCAGCAGCAAATGCGCCGGGACTAGGACTGAGACCCAGTACTTC. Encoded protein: CASSKCAGTRTETQYF.